This TCR beta chain was documented in a study of lymphopenia after photon versus proton radiotherapy. The CDR3 runs to 13 residues. The ends were cut back, 6 bases at V and 3 bases at J, with 13 bases in the middle. The germline gives CDR1 SGDLS, CDR2 YYNGEE. Study results and limitations: Post-nadir TCR diversity decline inversely tracked overall survival among those who died. Under photons, naive T cells and diversity fell while effector/memory populations rose. Only patients who died were analyzed for survival; proton advantage is unproven. Post-nadir diversity loss with photons came from oligoclonal expansion, particularly CD8+ Temra cells.

About this clone: Antigen unknown.

Sequenced by immunoSEQ multiplex PCR; TCRdb stores in-frame clones only, minus some. The repertoire includes 40,000 or so clones, about 94% of them detected once, and around 15% sits in the top ten. The sample here was peripheral blood, taken from a patient treated with photon-based radiotherapy. The source is a man aged 55 to 70 with cholangiocarcinoma. The chain joins TRBV9 to TRBJ2-7, with D maybe TRBD1 (6 bases). The CDR3 is CASTPPGVYEQYF. The CDR3 DNA reads as TGTGCCAGCACCCCCCCAGGGGTCTACGAGCAGTACTTC.